This TCR beta chain was sequenced during a study of blood T cell repertoires in COVID-19. Germline V gene sequence: CDR1 SGHDT, CDR2 YYEEEE. V shed 3 bases, J shed 14 bases, and the junction held 5 bases outside the gene matches. The CDR3 has 11 amino acids. Generated by immunoSEQ multiplex PCR, the TCRdb table keeps only in-frame clones and is missing some. Of more than 100,000 clones in the sample, under 80% were seen once. Sequenced input: peripheral blood. The TCR was taken from a man between 65 and 85 years old with acute or convalescent COVID-19. This sequence joins TRBV5-6 and TRBJ2-1; the match to TRBD1 covers 7 bases. CDR3 DNA: TGTGCCAGCAGCTACGACAGGGTGGAGTTCTTC. Translated: CASSYDRVEFF.